The present TCR beta chain was sequenced within a study of T cell responses to AZD1222 COVID-19 vaccine. Study-level points and caveats: Baseline antibody screening turned up just a handful of seropositive AZD1222 recipients. Clonal diversity was possibly underestimated, and the donors were mostly white British, with more females.

About this clone: Antigen specificity is unknown.

With V trimmed by 2 bases and J by 4 bases, 9 bases remained unmatched. The CDR3 is 16 residues long. CDR1 KGHSH and CDR2 LQKENI come from the germline V gene. Profiled with immunoSEQ multiplex PCR; TCRdb holds only in-frame clones, not every one. The data show approximately 150,000 clones, roughly 91% seen once. The study pooled second doses at about 4 or about 12 weeks. The origin of this receptor is an adult who received the AZD1222 COVID-19 vaccine. Sequencing used peripheral blood, obtained 28 days after the second AZD1222 dose. The chain is built from TRBV18 and TRBJ1-2; 8 positions match TRBD1. DNA of the CDR3: TGTGCCAGCTCACCAATTCAAACAGGGGGATTCTATGGCTACACCTTC. Protein sequence: CASSPIQTGGFYGYTF.